Reported below is one TCR beta chain. Its target is not known. This sample was taken from a study of T cell responses to AZD1222 COVID-19 vaccine. The protocol was immunoSEQ multiplex PCR, while the TCRdb copy is restricted to in-frame clones and leaves out a portion. The profile shows under 200,000 clones, 85% to 95% of them singletons. Germline trimming cut 4 bases from V and 2 bases from J; bases unmatched to any gene: 7. This CDR3 region has 16 residues. Germline CDR1 and CDR2: SGHAT and FQNNGV. Study-level points and caveats: An increase in Spike-specific TCR breadth and depth was observed after two AZD1222 doses. Among spike-specific TCRs, nearly half reportedly target unmutated variant regions.

The source material was peripheral blood, sampled on day 0 of AZD1222 vaccination. This sequence originates from an adult in good health. This sequence joins TRBV11-2 and TRBJ2-5, with 10 bases matching TRBD2. This CDR3 is CASSSPSGGQQETQYF. The CDR3 DNA reads TGTGCCAGCAGCTCGCCTAGCGGGGGACAACAAGAGACCCAGTACTTC.